This TCR beta chain emerged from a study of T-cell reconstitution after alpha-beta-depleted transplantation in children. Overall study results and limits: It was newly produced T cells that mostly accounted for T-cell counts and diversity one year after transplant.

This clonotype was seen a handful of times. As yet, its antigen is unknown. Germline V CDR1 and CDR2: DFQATT, SNEGSKA (reference sequence). This CDR3 comprises 14 residues. Trimming left V 2 bases short and J 1 base short, with 8 bases between. Unique molecular identifiers were incorporated when the TCRbeta library was constructed. From the PCR reads, TCRdb called clonotypes with MiXCR, one entry per CDR3 protein. The data show about 120,000 distinct CDR3 sequences, more than 20% seen once. Sample: PBMCs, mostly from graft donor cells, taken 180 days after TCRalphabeta/CD19-depleted stem cell transplant. The J gene is TRBJ2-2, the V gene TRBV20-1; D gene uncertain. The TCR was taken from a male patient aged 2-10 years who had a stem cell transplant for chronic granulomatous disease, so the T cells may come from the graft donor. CDR3 sequence: CSARKLLNTGELFF. For the CDR3, the DNA is TGCAGTGCTAGAAAGCTACTGAACACCGGGGAGCTGTTTTTT.